This T cell receptor (beta chain) stems from a study of blood T cell repertoires in COVID-19. Profiling relied on immunoSEQ multiplex PCR, and the TCRdb table lists in-frame clones only, not all of them. The repertoire holds around 200,000 clones, with 85% to 90% as singletons. This CDR3 contains 14 residues. V was shortened by 3 bases and J by 2 bases, with 11 bases between the two germline ends. From germline, CDR1 is WNHNN and CDR2 SYGVQD (reference sequence). Sequencing input: peripheral blood. The chain combines TRBV10-1 with TRBJ2-7, with D possibly being TRBD1 (6 bases). The sequence was obtained from a woman in her sixties with COVID-19, enrolled during active disease. CDR3 DNA sequence: TGCGCCAGCAGTGATAGGGGGTTACCCTACGAGCAGTACTTC. Its protein product is CASSDRGLPYEQYF.